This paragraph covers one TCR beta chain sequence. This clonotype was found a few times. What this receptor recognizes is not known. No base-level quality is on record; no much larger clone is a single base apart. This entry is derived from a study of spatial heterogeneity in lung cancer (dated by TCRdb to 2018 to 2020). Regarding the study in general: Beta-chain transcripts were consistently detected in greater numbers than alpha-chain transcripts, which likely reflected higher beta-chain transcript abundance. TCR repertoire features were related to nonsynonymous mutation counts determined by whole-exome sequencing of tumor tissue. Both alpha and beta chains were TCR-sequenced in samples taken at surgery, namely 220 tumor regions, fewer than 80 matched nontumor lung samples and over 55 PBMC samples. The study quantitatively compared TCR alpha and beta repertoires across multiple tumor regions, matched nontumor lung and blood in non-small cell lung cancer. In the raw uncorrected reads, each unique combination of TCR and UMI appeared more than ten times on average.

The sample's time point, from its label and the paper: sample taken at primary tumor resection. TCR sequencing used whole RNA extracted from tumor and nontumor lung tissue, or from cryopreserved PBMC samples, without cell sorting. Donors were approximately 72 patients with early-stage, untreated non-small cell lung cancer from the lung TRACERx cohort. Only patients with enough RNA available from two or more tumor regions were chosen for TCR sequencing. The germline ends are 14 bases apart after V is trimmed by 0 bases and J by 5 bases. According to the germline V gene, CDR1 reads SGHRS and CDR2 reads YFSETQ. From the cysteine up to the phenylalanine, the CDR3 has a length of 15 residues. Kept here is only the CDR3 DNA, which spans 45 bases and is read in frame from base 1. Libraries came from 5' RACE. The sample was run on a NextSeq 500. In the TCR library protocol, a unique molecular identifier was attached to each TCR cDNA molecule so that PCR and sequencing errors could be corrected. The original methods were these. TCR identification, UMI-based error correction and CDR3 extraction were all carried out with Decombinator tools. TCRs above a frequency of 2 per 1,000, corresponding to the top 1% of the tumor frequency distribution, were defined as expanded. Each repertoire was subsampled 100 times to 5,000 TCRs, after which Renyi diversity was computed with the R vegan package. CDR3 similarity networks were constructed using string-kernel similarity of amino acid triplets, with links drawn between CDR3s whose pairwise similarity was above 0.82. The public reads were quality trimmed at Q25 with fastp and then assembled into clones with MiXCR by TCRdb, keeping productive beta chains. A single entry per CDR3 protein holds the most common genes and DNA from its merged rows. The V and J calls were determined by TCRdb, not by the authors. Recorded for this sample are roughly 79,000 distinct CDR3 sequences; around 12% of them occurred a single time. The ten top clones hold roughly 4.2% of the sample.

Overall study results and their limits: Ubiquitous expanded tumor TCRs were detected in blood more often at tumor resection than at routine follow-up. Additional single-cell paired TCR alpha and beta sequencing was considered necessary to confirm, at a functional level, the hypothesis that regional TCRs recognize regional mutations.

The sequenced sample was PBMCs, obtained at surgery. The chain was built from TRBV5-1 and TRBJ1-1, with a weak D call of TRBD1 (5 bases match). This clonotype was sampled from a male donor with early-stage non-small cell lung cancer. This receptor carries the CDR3 CASSLERGAWTEAFF. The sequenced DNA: TGCGCCAGCAGCTTGGAAAGGGGCGCGTGGACTGAAGCTTTCTTT. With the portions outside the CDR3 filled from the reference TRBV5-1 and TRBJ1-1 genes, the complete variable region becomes KAGVTQTPRYLIKTRGQQVTLSCSPISGHRSVSWYQQTPGQGLQFLFEYFSETQRNKGNFPGRFSGRQFSNSRSEMNVSTLELGDSALYLCASSLERGAWTEAFFGQGTRLTVV.